Shown below are 18 T cell receptor beta chains from a single sample sequenced in a study of T cell changes during pregnancy in multiple sclerosis. Here immunoSEQ multiplex PCR was the method, and the copy in TCRdb shows in-frame clones only, minus some. This table holds about 28,000 clones, roughly 89% found once. This specimen was CD4+ T cells from peripheral blood mononuclear cells, taken in the second trimester of pregnancy. The receptor set was obtained from a female donor with multiple sclerosis, enrolled in a pregnancy study.

The V call is TRBV7-2, the J call TRBJ2-3; possibly TRBD1 for D (6 bases). V lost 5 bases, J lost 10 bases, and 25 bases lay in between. The CDR3 consists of 16 residues. CDR1 is SGHTA, CDR2 FQGNSA, per germline. The CDR3 is CASSTAVQGSGPPQYF. CDR3 nucleotide sequence: TGTGCCAGCAGCACGGCGGTACAGGGTTCGGGCCCGCCGCAGTATTTT. The variable domain in full, with the rest retrieved from reference TRBV7-2 and TRBJ2-3, is GAGVSQSPSNKVTEKGKDVELRCDPISGHTALYWYRQSLGQGLEFLIYFQGNSAPDKSGLPSDRFSAERTGGSVSTLTIQRTQQEDSAVYLCASSTAVQGSGPPQYFGPGTRLTVL.

The chain links TRBV25-1 to TRBJ2-1; D not resolved. Germline V gene sequence: CDR1 MGHDK, CDR2 SYGVNS. CDR3 length: 11 amino acids. Trimming left V 7 bases short and J 7 bases short, with 8 bases between. CDR3 sequence reads: CASTKLNEQFF. DNA for the CDR3: TGTGCCAGCACCAAGCTGAATGAGCAGTTCTTC.

The rearrangement uses TRBV27 and TRBJ1-2, with D perhaps TRBD1 (6 bases). This CDR3 has 13 amino acids. Germline V CDR1 and CDR2: MNHEY, SMNVEV (reference sequence). V was clipped by 6 bases and J by 3 bases, with 11 bases between them. CDR3 loop: CASSQQGYYGYTF. DNA for the CDR3: TGTGCCAGCAGCCAGCAGGGGTACTATGGCTACACCTTC.

The V gene is TRBV2, the J gene TRBJ2-2; the match to TRBD2 covers 7 bases. Germline V lookup: CDR1 SNHLY, CDR2 FYNNEI. The CDR3 has 15 residues. V lost 4 bases to trimming and J lost 7 bases; unmatched junction nucleotides: 9. In DNA form, the CDR3 reads TGTGCCAGCAGTGGCTGGGGGGGGAATGACGGGGAGCTGTTTTTT. Amino acid sequence: CASSGWGGNDGELFF. Combining the CDR3 with reference TRBV2 and TRBJ2-2 gives the whole variable domain EPEVTQTPSHQVTQMGQEVILRCVPISNHLYFYWYRQILGQKVEFLVSFYNNEISEKSEIFDDQFSVERPDGSNFTLKIRSTKLEDSAMYFCASSGWGGNDGELFFGEGSRLTVL.

This chain links TRBV5-6 with TRBJ2-5; D remains ambiguous. Germline values: CDR1 SGHDT, CDR2 YYEEEE. V dropped 2 bases and J dropped 4 bases, with 21 bases sitting between them. CDR3 size: 17 residues. The chain's CDR3 is CASSFPLRIRRRETQYF. CDR3 nucleotide sequence: TGTGCCAGCAGCTTTCCGTTGCGGATCCGCAGAAGAGAGACCCAGTACTTC.

The CDR3 here is CASSLMGGAQETQYF. The CDR3 nucleotides are TGCGCCAGCAGCTTGATGGGGGGGGCCCAAGAGACCCAGTACTTC. The rearrangement uses TRBV5-1 and TRBJ2-5, with a possible D match to TRBD2 (7 bases). Trimming took off 1 base at V and 1 base at J, with 11 bases between the two ends. Germline V CDR1 and CDR2: SGHRS, YFSETQ. The CDR3 totals 15 residues.

This chain connects TRBV4-1 to TRBJ2-3; TRBD2 matches 10 bases. V lost 0 bases to trimming and J lost 6 bases; unmatched junction nucleotides: 9. This CDR3 contains 17 residues. Germline V gene lookup returns CDR1 MGHRA and CDR2 YSYEKL. CDR3 in DNA: TGCGCCAGCAGCCAAGACCACCTGAATAGCGGGGGGGATACGCAGTATTTT. Residues: CASSQDHLNSGGDTQYF.

This sequence joins TRBV4-2 and TRBJ2-3; 8 bases are shared with TRBD2. CDR3 size: 18 residues. J lost 3 bases, V lost 0 bases, and 11 bases had no gene match. Germline V lookup: CDR1 LGHNA, CDR2 YNFKEQ. The CDR3 coding sequence is TGTGCCAGCAGCCAAGAAGGGCCGGCGGGGGGCCAAACAGATACGCAGTATTTT. Its protein is CASSQEGPAGGQTDTQYF.

This chain connects TRBV19 to TRBJ2-5, with 8 bases that match TRBD1. Trimming took 4 bases from V and 5 from J; bases not matched to a gene: 6. Germline-derived CDR1 and CDR2 are LNHDA and SQIVND (reference sequence). This CDR3 spans 14 amino acids. DNA for the CDR3: TGTGCCAGTAGTAGGACAGGGACGGGCGAGACCCAGTACTTC. Protein sequence: CASSRTGTGETQYF. The full variable domain, completed using reference TRBV19 and TRBJ2-5, is DGGITQSPKYLFRKEGQNVTLSCEQNLNHDAMYWYRQDPGQGLRLIYYSQIVNDFQKGDIAEGYSVSREKKESFPLTVTSAQKNPTAFYLCASSRTGTGETQYFGPGTRLLVL.

V and J are TRBV29-1 and TRBJ2-1, with 8 bases lining up with TRBD1. The CDR3 runs to 19 residues. V dropped 1 base and J dropped 0; count of bases not matched to a gene: 14. In germline, CDR1 is SQVTM, CDR2 ANQGSEA. CDR3 bases: TGCAGCGTTGAAGGACCGACAGGGGAAAGGGTTAGCTCCTACAATGAGCAGTTCTTC. This codes for CSVEGPTGERVSSYNEQFF.

This chain uses TRBV5-6 with TRBJ1-1; a weak D match, TRBD1 (5 bases). This CDR3 has 14 residues. V lost 5 bases and J lost 4, with 15 bases in between. Germline lookup yields CDR1 SGHDT and CDR2 YYEEEE. CDR3 coding DNA: TGTGCCAGCAGTCGTGGGAGGGGCATCACTGAAGCTTTCTTT. Protein product: CASSRGRGITEAFF.

The CDR3 coding sequence is TGTGCCAGCAGTGAGGAACAGGGGGCGCAAAACGAGCAGTACTTC. Protein: CASSEEQGAQNEQYF. This chain connects TRBV2 to TRBJ2-7; 9 nucleotides line up with TRBD1. V lost 3 bases, J lost 5 bases, and 8 bases stayed unmatched. Germline lookup yields CDR1 SNHLY and CDR2 FYNNEI. The CDR3 extends over 15 amino acids.

The CDR3 region is CASSIDTSLYQPQHF. The CDR3 DNA is TGTGCCAGCAGCATTGACACATCTCTGTATCAGCCCCAGCATTTT. The rearrangement uses TRBV7-2 and TRBJ1-5, with unresolved D. V shed 5 bases and J shed 5 bases, with 16 bases lying between them. Germline loops: CDR1 SGHTA, CDR2 FQGNSA. The CDR3 extends over 15 amino acids.

This chain uses TRBV19 with TRBJ1-6; maybe TRBD1 (5 bases). Germline loops: CDR1 LNHDA, CDR2 SQIVND (reference sequence). The CDR3 consists of 14 residues. Trimming shortened V by 7 bases and J by 9 bases, and 16 bases separated the two germline ends. CDR3 DNA sequence: TGTGCCAGTAAAGAAAGGGGTGGCATTTCACCCCTCCACTTT. Protein: CASKERGGISPLHF.

The gene calls are TRBV5-6 and TRBJ2-3; tentative D call: TRBD2 (6 bases). The germline V gene has CDR1 SGHDT and CDR2 YYEEEE. The CDR3 contains 16 residues. V was trimmed by 3 bases and J by 2 bases, leaving 16 bases between them. The CDR3 nucleotides are TGTGCCAGCAGCTACGCCGGGACTCCAGACACAGATACGCAGTATTTT. Amino acid sequence: CASSYAGTPDTDTQYF.

This clone has a single count. The chain employs TRBV7-3 and TRBJ2-6, with 8 positions matching TRBD2. The CDR3 spans 21 residues. The J segment lost 0 bases and the V segment lost 1 base, leaving 14 bases of the junction unmatched. Germline V gene data show CDR1 as SGHTA and CDR2 as FQGTGA. The CDR3 loop is CASSLKVAGSGARSGANVLTF. The CDR3 region has the DNA TGTGCCAGCAGCTTAAAGGTTGCGGGTAGCGGGGCCCGCTCTGGGGCCAACGTCCTGACTTTC. The full variable domain, rest sourced from reference TRBV7-3 and TRBJ2-6, is GAGVSQTPSNKVTEKGKYVELRCDPISGHTALYWYRQSLGQGPEFLIYFQGTGAADDSGLPNDRFFAVRPEGSVSTLKIQRTERGDSAVYLCASSLKVAGSGARSGANVLTFGAGSRLTVL.

The chain links TRBV5-4 to TRBJ2-3; 14 bases align to TRBD2. Germline V gives CDR1 SGHNT, CDR2 YYREEE (reference sequence). The CDR3 length is 17 residues. V shed 2 bases, J shed 2 bases, and the junction held 4 bases outside the gene matches. CDR3 in amino acids: CASSFGTSGGVTDTQYF. In nucleotides, the CDR3 is TGTGCCAGCAGCTTCGGGACTAGCGGGGGTGTCACAGATACGCAGTATTTT. Together with reference TRBV5-4 and TRBJ2-3, the CDR3 gives the full variable domain: ETGVTQSPTHLIKTRGQQVTLRCSSQSGHNTVSWYQQALGQGPQFIFQYYREEENGRGNFPPRFSGLQFPNYSSELNVNALELDDSALYLCASSFGTSGGVTDTQYFGPGTRLTVL.

The chain employs TRBV27 and TRBJ1-2, with a weak D call TRBD1 (5 bases). V lost 5 bases and J lost 5, with 33 bases in between. This CDR3 is built from 20 residues. Germline assignment: CDR1 MNHEY and CDR2 SMNVEV (reference sequence). CDR3 in DNA: TGTGCCAGCAGTCGCCCCACCTACATCGGATCGACGGGGGAACTATATGGCTACACCTTC. Translation: CASSRPTYIGSTGELYGYTF.